The clone carrying this T cell receptor (beta chain) was seen many times. Its antigen is undetermined. The sample is drawn from a study of response to subunit inactivated influenza vaccine. The study, taken as a whole, reports: Each seasonal influenza vaccination recruits few new T cells, the authors suggested.

TCRdb recomputed calls from the RT-PCR reads with MiXCR, one row per CDR3 protein. Seen here are some 600,000 distinct CDR3 sequences, roughly 15% observed once, and the top ten hold approximately 7.6%. The CDR3 spans 15 residues. Looked up from germline, CDR1 is SGHVS and CDR2 is FNYEAQ. V shed 2 bases and J 4 bases; nucleotides not matched to a gene: 7. The origin of this receptor is a man aged 45-65 years who received an inactivated influenza vaccine. V and J are TRBV7-6 and TRBJ2-7; 8 positions match TRBD1. Source: PBMCs from blood, taken roughly 2 weeks before vaccination. CDR3 in DNA: TGTGCCAGCAGCTTATTCGGGGGACAGGAATACGAGCAGTACTTC. This gives the protein CASSLFGGQEYEQYF.